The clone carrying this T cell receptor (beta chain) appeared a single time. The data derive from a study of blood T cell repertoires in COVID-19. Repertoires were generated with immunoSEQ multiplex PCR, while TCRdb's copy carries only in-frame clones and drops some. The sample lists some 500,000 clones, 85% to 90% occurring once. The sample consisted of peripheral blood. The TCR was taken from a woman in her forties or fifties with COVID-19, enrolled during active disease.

The CDR3 reads CASSRGGHEQYF. As DNA, the CDR3 is TGTGCCAGCAGCCGAGGGGGCCACGAGCAGTACTTC. This chain links TRBV3-1 (or the pseudogene TRBV3-2) with TRBJ2-7; 7 bases agree with TRBD1. This CDR3 has 12 residues. With 4 bases clipped from V and 5 bases from J, the junction kept 2 bases outside the gene matches. Germline values: CDR1 LGHDT, CDR2 YNNKEL (reference sequence).